Below, 21 T cell receptor beta chains from the same sample are listed, as sequenced in a study of breast tumors, draining lymph nodes, adjacent tissues. Via MiXCR, TCRdb re-called the multiplex PCR reads, giving one row per CDR3 protein. The sample includes under 110,000 distinct CDR3 sequences, around 30% of them seen just once. The lymph nodes were axillary draining lymph nodes from breast cancer patients. The sequencing sample was made of axillary lymph node tissue. Every receptor here comes from a female donor with breast cancer. Some clones in this sample may be carry-over from other donors' samples.

This chain connects TRBV30 to TRBJ1-5, with D maybe TRBD1 (5 bases). Germline values: CDR1 GTSNPN, CDR2 SVGIG (reference sequence). V was trimmed by 2 bases and J by 7 bases, leaving 12 bases between them. This CDR3 has 13 amino acids. This CDR3 reads CAWSPGPGQPQHF. CDR3 coding DNA: TGTGCCTGGAGTCCGGGACCCGGGCAGCCCCAGCATTTT. Using reference TRBV30 and TRBJ1-5 for the parts outside the CDR3, the full variable domain is SQTIHQWPATLVQPVGSPLSLECTVEGTSNPNLYWYRQAAGRGLQLLFYSVGIGQISSEVPQNLSASRPQDRQFILSSKKLLLSDSGFYLCAWSPGPGQPQHFGDGTRLSIL.

This clonotype was recorded at least ten times. One junction end does not reproduce the germline sequence, and a read error may be involved. The V gene is TRBV6-5, the J gene TRBJ2-7; no clear D. This CDR3 is 12 amino acids long. The V gene's germline CDR1 is MNHEY and CDR2 SVGAGI. CDR3: CASSYSTPGPDF. In nucleotides, the CDR3 is TGTGCCAGCAGTTACTCGACCCCTGGACCGGACTTC.

The chain carries TRBV9 and TRBJ2-2; 9 bases are shared with TRBD2. CDR1 SGDLS and CDR2 YYNGEE come from the germline V gene. V trimming: 0 bases; J trimming: 5 bases; junction bases outside the gene matches: 8. The CDR3 loop spans 17 amino acids. The CDR3 loop reads CASSVASGVIETGELFF. The CDR3 bases are TGTGCCAGCAGCGTAGCTAGCGGGGTGATCGAGACCGGGGAGCTGTTTTTT.

This clonotype has at least ten counts. Relative to the germline gene, one junction end is altered; a read error may explain this. V and J are TRBV6-5 and TRBJ1-5, with D uncertain. The CDR3 contains 14 residues. The germline V gene has CDR1 MNHEY and CDR2 SVGAGI. DNA for the CDR3: TGTGCCAGCAGTCACTCGGTGGGAAGTCAGCCCCAGCATTTT. This gives the protein CASSHSVGSQPQHF.

This clonotype has ten or more counts. The rearrangement uses TRBV19 and TRBJ2-2; maybe TRBD1 (6 bases). Germline-derived CDR1 and CDR2 are LNHDA and SQIVND (reference sequence). The CDR3 sequence is 16 residues long. Trimming took off 1 base at V and 4 bases at J, with 13 bases between the two ends. The CDR3 spells CASSIGAQGFTGELFF. DNA of the CDR3: TGTGCCAGTAGTATAGGGGCACAGGGTTTCACCGGGGAGCTGTTTTTT.

The rearrangement links TRBV28 to TRBJ2-7; TRBD2 is a possible D gene (6 bases). This CDR3 is built from 15 residues. Trimming took 3 bases from V and 2 from J, leaving 14 bases between them. In germline, CDR1 is MDHEN, CDR2 SYDVKM. In DNA form, the CDR3 reads TGTGCCAGCAGTTTTCGCCAGGGAGGCACCTACGAGCAGTACTTC. It codes for CASSFRQGGTYEQYF.

In the case of this clonotype: Its ends do not fully match the called genes, so a read error is possible. The CDR3 DNA sequence: TGCGCCGGCAGCCAATATGCCCAGGGGGACTATGGCCACACCTTC. This sequence encodes CAGSQYAQGDYGHTF. The V gene is TRBV4-1, the J gene TRBJ1-2; 7 nucleotides agree with TRBD1. CDR3 length: 15 amino acids. Per germline, CDR1 MGHRA and CDR2 YSYEKL.

This clonotype has a count of ten or more. Since a much larger clone is just one base distant, this may be a read error. This chain joins TRBV20-1 and TRBJ2-6, with D tentatively TRBD1 (6 bases). CDR1 is DFQATT and CDR2 is SNEGSKA in the germline V gene (reference sequence). This CDR3 is built from 16 residues. DNA of the CDR3: TGCAGTGCTAGGGACAGCCTAAGGTCTGCGGCCAACGTCCTGACTTTC. This gives the protein CSARDSLRSAANVLTF.

This clonotype was counted ten times or more. The chain recombines TRBV28 with TRBJ2-5, with D perhaps matching TRBD1 or TRBD2 (6 bases each). In germline, CDR1 is MDHEN, CDR2 SYDVKM. Trimming left V 6 bases short and J 5 bases short, with 16 bases between. The CDR3 sequence is 14 residues long. The CDR3 here is CASRITGGVETQYF. CDR3 coding DNA: TGTGCCAGCAGGATTACCGGGGGCGTGGAGACCCAGTACTTC.

This clonotype was observed at least ten times. The chain uses TRBV6-2 or TRBV6-3 and TRBJ1-5; D is possibly TRBD1 (6 bases). Germline V gene lookup returns CDR1 MNHEY and CDR2 SVGEGT. Trimming removed 6 bases from V and 4 bases from J, with 16 bases in between. The CDR3 sequence is 15 residues long. CDR3 in amino acids: CASSRGHTGNQPQHF. DNA of the CDR3: TGTGCCAGCAGCCGGGGACACACAGGGAATCAGCCCCAGCATTTT.

To note about this clonotype: Lacking the conserved final phenylalanine or tryptophan, this CDR3 likely reflects a read error. The rearrangement joins TRBV19 to TRBJ1-1; no clear D gene. The CDR3 totals 18 residues. Germline values: CDR1 LNHDA, CDR2 SQIVND (reference sequence). Trimming removed 1 base at V and 2 bases at J, with 20 bases between. The CDR3 loop reads CASSIVISRLGKNTEAFC. The DNA for the CDR3 is TGTGCCAGTAGTATAGTTATAAGCAGACTAGGAAAAAACACTGAAGCTTTCTGT.

The count of this clonotype is one. Here the CDR3 omits its conserved ending phenylalanine or tryptophan, so a read error is the likely source. It is unclear where the CDR3 begins or ends on the DNA, so no DNA is shown, and the CDR3 is as TCRdb lists it. This sequence joins TRBV9 and TRBJ2-3; the D call in the table, TRBD1, was not verified against the DNA. Counting both end residues, the CDR3 totals 8 amino acids. Looked up from germline, CDR1 is SGDLS and CDR2 is YYNGEE. The CDR3 here is CASSVAGG.

This clonotype was recorded only once. A much larger clone lies one base from this, so it may be a read error. The chain has TRBV27 and TRBJ2-7; TRBD1 matches 7 bases. The CDR3 has 13 residues. Losses at the gene ends were 8 bases for V and 1 base for J; bases not matched to a gene: 5. CDR1 is MNHEY and CDR2 is SMNVEV in the germline V gene (reference sequence). The CDR3: CASGPTGSYEQYF. DNA of the CDR3: TGTGCCAGCGGCCCGACAGGGTCCTACGAGCAGTACTTC.

V gene TRBV29-1 combines with J gene TRBJ2-3; TRBD2 matches 10 bases. The ends lost 0 bases at V and 2 bases at J; junction bases unmatched: 2. The CDR3 covers 15 residues. Germline V lookup: CDR1 SQVTM, CDR2 ANQGSEA. The CDR3 region is CSVEEGLAFTDTQYF. The CDR3, as DNA: TGCAGCGTTGAAGAGGGACTAGCGTTCACAGATACGCAGTATTTT.

This clonotype was detected many times. The gene calls are TRBV6-6 and TRBJ2-7; 9 bases are a match to TRBD1. The germline V gene encodes CDR1 MNHNY and CDR2 SVGAGI (reference sequence). The V segment lost 5 bases and the J segment 4 bases; nucleotides outside the gene matches: 6. The CDR3 totals 14 residues. CDR3 coding DNA: TGTGCCAGCAGTCACCCGGACAGGGGTTACGAGCAGTACTTC. Protein product: CASSHPDRGYEQYF.

The rearrangement links TRBV27 to TRBJ2-1, with 9 nucleotides matching TRBD2. This CDR3 is 15 amino acids long. After removal of 5 bases from V and 6 bases from J, the junction contained 8 bases not matched to a gene. Per germline, CDR1 MNHEY and CDR2 SMNVEV (reference sequence). This CDR3 reads CASSRAGGRSNEQFF. The CDR3 DNA follows: TGTGCCAGCAGTCGAGCGGGAGGTCGTTCCAATGAGCAGTTCTTC.

This clonotype was seen many times. V gene TRBV3-1 combines with J gene TRBJ2-3, with 9 bases lining up with TRBD2. Germline CDR1 is LGHDT and CDR2 is YNNKEL (reference sequence). CDR3 length equals 15 residues. The trim removed 3 bases at V and 4 bases at J, leaving 5 bases unmatched. In nucleotides, the CDR3 is TGTGCCAGCAGCCAGCGGGAGGGCCTAGCAGATACGCAGTATTTT. Its protein product is CASSQREGLADTQYF.

This chain joins TRBV28 and TRBJ2-2; D could derive from TRBD1 or TRBD2 (5 bases each). The CDR3 length is 16 residues. In germline, CDR1 is MDHEN, CDR2 SYDVKM. V was cut by 5 bases and J by 2 bases, with 15 bases left in between. The CDR3 DNA is TGTGCCAGCAGTCGCCCCGGGGCAGGCAACACCGGGGAGCTGTTTTTT. Its protein is CASSRPGAGNTGELFF.

This clonotype was recorded at least ten times. The rearrangement joins TRBV6-5 to TRBJ1-2; D is possibly TRBD1 (6 bases). This CDR3 has 12 residues. V lost 5 bases, J lost 7 bases, and 11 bases lay in between. The V gene's germline CDR1 is MNHEY and CDR2 SVGAGI. In DNA form, the CDR3 reads TGTGCCAGCAGTCCGCGGGGGCCTGGCTACACCTTC. Translation gives CASSPRGPGYTF.

This clonotype was counted a single time. The gene calls are TRBV10-3 and TRBJ2-2; D is unresolved. Trimming shortened V by 10 bases and J by 1 base, and 16 bases separated the two germline ends. Germline CDR1 is ENHRY and CDR2 is SYGVKD. CDR3 length: 15 residues. DNA of the CDR3: TGTGCCACCCAGCCTAGATGGCGGAACACCGGGGAGCTGTTTTTT. This gives the protein CATQPRWRNTGELFF.

This clonotype was observed many times. The V gene is TRBV11-2, the J gene TRBJ2-3, with TRBD2 identical over 13 bases. The V segment lost 5 bases and the J segment 0 bases; nucleotides outside the gene matches: 8. Germline V CDR1 and CDR2: SGHAT, FQNNGV. The CDR3 consists of 18 residues. The CDR3, as DNA: TGTGCCAGCAGCCCTCGACTAGCGGGGGGACTTAGCACAGATACGCAGTATTTT. Residues: CASSPRLAGGLSTDTQYF.